These 18 T cell receptor beta chains were all obtained from the same sample, sequenced in a study of OX40 agonist ivuxolimab in advanced cancers. Profiling relied on immunoSEQ multiplex PCR, and the TCRdb table lists in-frame clones only, not all of them. This table has some 75,000 clones, approximately 84% appearing once. The sample here was CD4+ or CD8+ T cells sorted from blood, taken in a trial of the OX40 agonist ivuxolimab. These receptors all stem from an adult with an advanced solid tumor such as melanoma, head and neck, liver or kidney cancer.

This chain joins TRBV15 and TRBJ1-6, with a weak D call TRBD1 (6 bases). Germline-derived CDR1 and CDR2 are LNHNV and YYDKDF (reference sequence). The CDR3 runs to 15 residues. V lost 3 bases to trimming and J lost 2 bases, with 8 bases between them. CDR3 in amino acids: CATSRNRAYNSPLHF. The CDR3 DNA reads TGTGCCACCAGCAGGAACAGGGCCTATAATTCACCCCTCCACTTT.

The genes are TRBV11-3 and TRBJ2-7; 8 nucleotides line up with TRBD2. V shed 5 bases and J 3 bases; nucleotides not matched to a gene: 9. The CDR3 has 15 residues. Germline loops: CDR1 SGHNT, CDR2 YENEEA. This CDR3 is CASSHTTSGDYEQYF. The CDR3 bases are TGTGCCAGCAGCCACACTACTAGCGGCGACTACGAGCAGTACTTC. Based on the CDR3 plus reference TRBV11-3 and TRBJ2-7, the full variable domain is EAGVVQSPRYKIIEKKQPVAFWCNPISGHNTLYWYLQNLGQGPELLIRYENEEAVDDSQLPKDRFSAERLKGVDSTLKIQPAELGDSAVYLCASSHTTSGDYEQYFGPGTRLTVT.

This chain joins TRBV7-7 and TRBJ2-2, with D unresolved. This CDR3 has 14 residues. Germline V lookup: CDR1 SSHAT, CDR2 FNYEAQ (reference sequence). Trimming pared 9 bases from V and 1 base from J, leaving 12 bases between. CDR3 in DNA: TGTGCCAGGGGCCGCTACCGGAACACCGGGGAGCTGTTTTTT. It translates to CARGRYRNTGELFF.

The chain links TRBV7-2 to TRBJ2-7; D might be TRBD1 (6 bases). The V gene's germline CDR1 is SGHTA and CDR2 FQGNSA. Trimming removed 4 bases from V and 2 bases from J, with 9 bases in between. The length of the CDR3 is 13 residues. The chain's CDR3 is CASSSGQTYEQYF. CDR3 sequence (DNA): TGTGCCAGCAGCTCCGGACAGACCTACGAGCAGTACTTC. Drawing the rest from reference TRBV7-2 and TRBJ2-7, the complete variable domain is GAGVSQSPSNKVTEKGKDVELRCDPISGHTALYWYRQSLGQGLEFLIYFQGNSAPDKSGLPSDRFSAERTGGSVSTLTIQRTQQEDSAVYLCASSSGQTYEQYFGPGTRLTVT.

The J gene is TRBJ1-2, the V gene TRBV5-1, with D possibly being TRBD1 (5 bases). The CDR3 is 14 residues long. V was clipped by 0 bases and J by 4 bases, with 10 bases between them. CDR1 and CDR2 (germline): SGHRS, YFSETQ. The CDR3 reads CASSLAWDGYGYTF. The CDR3 DNA is TGCGCCAGCAGCTTGGCTTGGGACGGCTATGGCTACACCTTC.

CDR3 protein: CASSPPNGQETQYF. CDR3 bases: TGTGCCAGCTCACCACCCAATGGCCAAGAGACCCAGTACTTC. V gene TRBV18 combines with J gene TRBJ2-5, with D unclear. Trimming pared 0 bases from V and 1 base from J, leaving 6 bases between. CDR3 size: 14 residues. Germline values: CDR1 KGHSH, CDR2 LQKENI.

This chain links TRBV5-1 with TRBJ1-4; possible D gene TRBD1, 5 bases. CDR1 is SGHRS and CDR2 is YFSETQ in the germline V gene. The CDR3 has 14 residues. The V gene lost 9 bases and the J gene lost 0 bases, with 12 bases spanning the gap. In DNA, the CDR3 is TGCGCCACCAAGACAGACTCAACTAATGAAAAACTGTTTTTT. Its protein is CATKTDSTNEKLFF.

The DNA for the CDR3 is TGTGCCAGCAGCTCCCTCGGGACTAGCGGGATTGAGACCCAGTACTTC. It encodes CASSSLGTSGIETQYF. V is TRBV5-4 and J is TRBJ2-5, with TRBD2 matching 13 bases. The V segment lost 3 bases and the J segment 5 bases; nucleotides outside the gene matches: 7. CDR3 length: 16 residues. Germline V gene sequence: CDR1 SGHNT, CDR2 YYREEE (reference sequence). Using reference TRBV5-4 and TRBJ2-5 for the parts outside the CDR3, the full variable domain is ETGVTQSPTHLIKTRGQQVTLRCSSQSGHNTVSWYQQALGQGPQFIFQYYREEENGRGNFPPRFSGLQFPNYSSELNVNALELDDSALYLCASSSLGTSGIETQYFGPGTRLLVL.

The CDR3: CASSYSRSNQPQHF. The CDR3 DNA reads as TGTGCCAGCAGTTACTCCAGGTCCAATCAGCCCCAGCATTTT. The V call is TRBV6-5, the J call TRBJ1-5; no definite D call. Trimming took 0 bases from V and 3 from J, leaving 6 bases between them. Germline V CDR1 and CDR2: MNHEY, SVGAGI. The CDR3 is 14 amino acids.

V gene TRBV19 combines with J gene TRBJ1-1, with D possibly matching TRBD1 (5 bases). CDR3 length: 15 amino acids. Germline V CDR1 and CDR2: LNHDA, SQIVND (reference sequence). The germline V and J ends were trimmed by 8 bases and 7 bases, with 23 bases remaining between them. In DNA form, the CDR3 reads TGTGCCAGTCTATCCTGGGGCGGCAGATCATTTGAAGCTTTCTTT. It specifies CASLSWGGRSFEAFF.

The rearrangement joins TRBV30 to TRBJ2-1, with TRBD2 matching 10 bases. V dropped 3 bases and J dropped 14; count of bases not matched to a gene: 4. Germline V CDR1 and CDR2: GTSNPN, SVGIG (reference sequence). The CDR3 sequence is 11 residues long. This CDR3 reads CAWRDSGREFF. In DNA, the CDR3 is TGTGCCTGGAGGGACAGCGGGAGGGAGTTCTTC.

The chain carries TRBV7-2 and TRBJ1-2; D unresolved. The germline gives CDR1 SGHTA, CDR2 FQGNSA. The CDR3 is 15 residues long. Between the trimmed V and J ends, which lost 0 bases and 8 bases, there was a span of 16 bases. CDR3: CASSLAVWSGSGYTF. DNA of the CDR3: TGTGCCAGCAGCTTAGCAGTGTGGAGCGGTAGCGGCTACACCTTC.

The chain recombines TRBV6-5 with TRBJ1-2, with a tentative D call TRBD1 (5 bases). Germline loops: CDR1 MNHEY, CDR2 SVGAGI. V shed 2 bases and J shed 6 bases, with 13 bases lying between them. The CDR3 sequence is 14 residues long. CDR3 in DNA: TGTGCCAGCAGTTACGGGGAGGGGCTGGATGGCTACACCTTC. The encoded protein is CASSYGEGLDGYTF.

This clone has a handful of counts. This CDR3 reads CASSGGGPQETQYF. DNA for the CDR3: TGTGCCAGCAGCGGTGGGGGTCCCCAAGAGACCCAGTACTTC. The J gene is TRBJ2-5, the V gene TRBV4-2; possibly TRBD1 or TRBD2 for D (5 bases each). The length of the CDR3 is 14 residues. The V end lost 5 bases, the J end lost 1 base, and 11 bases lay between the germline ends. The germline V gene has CDR1 LGHNA and CDR2 YNFKEQ.

This CDR3 is CASSPQGQFATNEKLFF. CDR3 in DNA: TGTGCCAGTAGTCCTCAAGGACAGTTTGCAACTAATGAAAAACTGTTTTTT. J is TRBJ1-4 and V is TRBV19; D possibly corresponds to TRBD1 (6 bases). CDR3 length: 17 residues. V lost 5 bases and J 0 bases, leaving 16 bases between the germline ends. Per the germline V gene, CDR1 is LNHDA and CDR2 is SQIVND (reference sequence).

This rearrangement joins TRBV27 to TRBJ2-6, with a possible D match to TRBD2 (5 bases). The CDR3 spans 18 residues. V was clipped by 2 bases and J by 0 bases, with 14 bases between them. Looked up from germline, CDR1 is MNHEY and CDR2 is SMNVEV (reference sequence). The CDR3 DNA reads as TGTGCCAGCAGTTTAGCTAGCAATGGTTTCTCTGGGGCCAACGTCCTGACTTTC. Translating it yields CASSLASNGFSGANVLTF.

In nucleotides, the CDR3 is TGTGCCAGCAGCCCTCGGACAGGCGGATACGAGCAGTACTTC. Amino acids: CASSPRTGGYEQYF. This sequence joins TRBV5-4 and TRBJ2-7; 7 bases fit TRBD1. J gave up 4 bases and V 4 bases, and 8 bases lay outside the gene matches. CDR1 SGHNT and CDR2 YYREEE come from the germline V gene (reference sequence). This CDR3 region has 14 residues.

As concerns this clone: Within the sample, other DNA sequences also encode this same CDR3. J is TRBJ2-3 and V is TRBV7-3; D is unclear. The V end lost 3 bases, the J end lost 4 bases, and 2 bases lay between the germline ends. The germline V gene has CDR1 SGHTA and CDR2 FQGTGA. The CDR3 covers 11 residues. DNA for the CDR3: TGTGCCAGCAGCTTGGCAGATACGCAGTATTTT. Encoded protein: CASSLADTQYF. The full variable domain, with the rest looked up from reference TRBV7-3 and TRBJ2-3, is GAGVSQTPSNKVTEKGKYVELRCDPISGHTALYWYRQSLGQGPEFLIYFQGTGAADDSGLPNDRFFAVRPEGSVSTLKIQRTERGDSAVYLCASSLADTQYFGPGTRLTVL.